The present entry profiles one T cell receptor (beta chain) with its context. Its antigen is not identified. Donors had no recently reported acute infections or vaccinations and were HIV-negative. Sorted-subset replicate PCRs used roughly 220 ng DNA, 30,000 or so T cell genomes. Produced via immunoSEQ multiplex PCR; TCRdb's table is partial and in-frame only. Of about 1.5 million clones listed, roughly 96% are singletons. The sample belongs to a study of shared clonotypes between healthy human individuals. CDR3 length: 13 residues. Germline-derived CDR1 and CDR2 are SGHRS and YFSETQ. V shed 0 bases and J shed 3 bases, with 6 bases lying between them. Findings and caveats of the study: Around 5% was the fraction of naive CD4 clonotypes found shared across several donors.

This rearrangement joins TRBV5-1 to TRBJ1-1, with D unclear. This TCR was sampled from a man aged 25 to 40 in good health. Sample: naive CD4+ T cells sorted from blood. Subset described: CD45RA+ positively selected. The CDR3 sequence is CASSLDTDTEAFF. CDR3 bases: TGCGCCAGCAGCTTGGACACGGACACTGAAGCTTTCTTT.